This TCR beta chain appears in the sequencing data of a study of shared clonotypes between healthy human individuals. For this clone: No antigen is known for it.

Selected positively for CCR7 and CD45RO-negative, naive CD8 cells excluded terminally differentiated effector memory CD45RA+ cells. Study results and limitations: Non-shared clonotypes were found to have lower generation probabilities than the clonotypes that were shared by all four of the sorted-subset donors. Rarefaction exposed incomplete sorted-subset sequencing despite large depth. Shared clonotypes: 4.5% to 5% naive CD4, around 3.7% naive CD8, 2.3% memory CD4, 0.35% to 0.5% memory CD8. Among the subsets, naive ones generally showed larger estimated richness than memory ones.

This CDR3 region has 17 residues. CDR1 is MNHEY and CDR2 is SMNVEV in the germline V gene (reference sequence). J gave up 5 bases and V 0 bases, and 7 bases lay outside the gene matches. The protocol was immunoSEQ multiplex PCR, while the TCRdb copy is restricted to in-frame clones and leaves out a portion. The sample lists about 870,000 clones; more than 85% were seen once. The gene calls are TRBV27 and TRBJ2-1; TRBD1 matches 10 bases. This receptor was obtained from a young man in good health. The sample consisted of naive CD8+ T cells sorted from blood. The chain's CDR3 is CASSLSVGDRGHNEQFF. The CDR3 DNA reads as TGTGCCAGCAGTTTATCCGTCGGGGACAGGGGTCACAATGAGCAGTTCTTC.